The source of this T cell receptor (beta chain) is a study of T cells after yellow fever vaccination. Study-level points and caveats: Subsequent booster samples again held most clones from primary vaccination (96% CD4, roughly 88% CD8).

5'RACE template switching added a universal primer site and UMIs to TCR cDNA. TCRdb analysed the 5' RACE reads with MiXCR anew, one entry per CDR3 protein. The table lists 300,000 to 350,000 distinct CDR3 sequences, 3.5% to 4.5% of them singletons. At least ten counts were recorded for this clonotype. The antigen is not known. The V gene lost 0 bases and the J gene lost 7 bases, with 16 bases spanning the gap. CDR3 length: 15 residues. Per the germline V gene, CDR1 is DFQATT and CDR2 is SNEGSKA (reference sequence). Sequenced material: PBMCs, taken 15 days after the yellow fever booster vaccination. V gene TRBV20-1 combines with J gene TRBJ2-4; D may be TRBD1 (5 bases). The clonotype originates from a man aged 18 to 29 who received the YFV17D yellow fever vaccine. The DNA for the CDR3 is TGCAGTGCTAGAGATCCAAGGGGCGCGCGGAACATTCAGTACTTC. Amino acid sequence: CSARDPRGARNIQYF.